A selection of T cell receptor beta chains follows, all from one sample in a study of blood T cell repertoires in COVID-19. This table comes from immunoSEQ multiplex PCR, and its TCRdb copy is limited to in-frame clones, with some not included. The sample holds about 53,000 clones; 82% are singletons and the top ten take more than 13%. The sample comprised peripheral blood. The receptor set was obtained from a human donor in a cohort sampled during active COVID-19. CDR3s include the opening cysteine and the closing phenylalanine or tryptophan. The D gene is left open where the match is weak. A row's size may be missing; if present it is once, few, many or a size class.

abundance: -
v_gene: TRBV7-9
j_gene: TRBJ2-3
d_gene: TRBD1
CDR3aa: CASSLADGTGRTDTQYF
CDR3nt: TGTGCCAGCAGCTTAGCCGACGGGACAGGTCGCACAGATACGCAGTATTTT

abundance: -
v_gene: TRBV10-1
j_gene: TRBJ2-3
d_gene: TRBD2
CDR3aa: CASSESASGGTDTQYF
CDR3nt: TGCGCCAGCAGTGAATCGGCTAGCGGGGGGACAGATACGCAGTATTTT

abundance: -
v_gene: TRBV3-1/TRBV3-2
j_gene: TRBJ2-3
d_gene: TRBD2
CDR3aa: CASSPGLAGVLTDTQYF
CDR3nt: TGTGCCAGCAGCCCGGGACTAGCGGGGGTCCTGACAGATACGCAGTATTTT

abundance: -
v_gene: TRBV6-2/TRBV6-3
j_gene: TRBJ2-5
d_gene: TRBD1
CDR3aa: CASSHRQGEGTQYF
CDR3nt: TGTGCCAGCAGTCACCGACAGGGCGAGGGGACCCAGTACTTC

abundance: -
v_gene: TRBV6-2/TRBV6-3
j_gene: TRBJ1-3
d_gene: TRBD1
CDR3aa: CASSYSYGTGKNTIYF
CDR3nt: TGTGCCAGCAGTTACTCGTACGGGACAGGGAAGAACACCATATATTTT

abundance: -
v_gene: TRBV4-1
j_gene: TRBJ2-5
d_gene: -
CDR3aa: CASSQVPGSQETQYF
CDR3nt: TGCGCCAGCAGCCAAGTGCCCGGTTCCCAAGAGACCCAGTACTTC

abundance: -
v_gene: TRBV7-3
j_gene: TRBJ2-3
d_gene: TRBD2
CDR3aa: CASSPWAGGGTQYF
CDR3nt: TGTGCCAGCAGCCCTTGGGCGGGCGGGGGGACGCAGTATTTT

abundance: -
v_gene: TRBV11-2
j_gene: TRBJ2-7
d_gene: -
CDR3aa: CASSLDQSARYF
CDR3nt: TGTGCCAGCAGCTTAGATCAATCTGCTAGGTACTTC

abundance: -
v_gene: TRBV7-2
j_gene: TRBJ2-1
d_gene: TRBD2
CDR3aa: CASSFGLGRYNEQFF
CDR3nt: TGTGCCAGCAGCTTCGGACTAGGAAGGTACAATGAGCAGTTCTTC

abundance: -
v_gene: TRBV19
j_gene: TRBJ2-1
d_gene: TRBD1
CDR3aa: CASSQQGAVLRNEQFF
CDR3nt: TGTGCCAGTAGTCAACAGGGGGCGGTTTTAAGAAATGAGCAGTTCTTC

abundance: -
v_gene: TRBV7-9
j_gene: TRBJ2-1
d_gene: TRBD2
CDR3aa: CASSLPLAGASSYNEQFF
CDR3nt: TGTGCCAGCAGCCTACCCTTAGCGGGGGCGAGCTCCTACAATGAGCAGTTCTTC

abundance: once
v_gene: TRBV7-2
j_gene: TRBJ2-7
d_gene: TRBD2
CDR3aa: CASSTVASGTYEQYF
CDR3nt: TGTGCCAGCAGCACCGTTGCTAGCGGGACCTACGAGCAGTACTTC

abundance: -
v_gene: TRBV6-2/TRBV6-3
j_gene: TRBJ2-5
d_gene: -
CDR3aa: CASSYVGAQQETQYF
CDR3nt: TGTGCCAGCAGTTATGTAGGGGCCCAACAAGAGACCCAGTACTTC

abundance: -
v_gene: TRBV7-8
j_gene: TRBJ2-1
d_gene: TRBD2
CDR3aa: CASSRLAGAISYNEQFF
CDR3nt: TGTGCCAGCAGCCGACTAGCGGGGGCTATTTCCTACAATGAGCAGTTCTTC

abundance: -
v_gene: TRBV15
j_gene: TRBJ1-5
d_gene: TRBD1
CDR3aa: CATSRRTGSNQPQHF
CDR3nt: TGTGCCACCAGCAGACGGACAGGGAGCAATCAGCCCCAGCATTTT

abundance: -
v_gene: TRBV4-2
j_gene: TRBJ2-3
d_gene: TRBD2
CDR3aa: CASSQEGSSGPDTQYF
CDR3nt: TGTGCCAGCAGCCAGGAAGGGTCTAGCGGCCCAGATACGCAGTATTTT

abundance: -
v_gene: TRBV18
j_gene: TRBJ2-2
d_gene: TRBD1
CDR3aa: CASSPRTGGASGELFF
CDR3nt: TGTGCCAGCTCACCCAGGACAGGGGGCGCGTCCGGGGAGCTGTTTTTT

abundance: -
v_gene: TRBV5-1
j_gene: TRBJ1-2
d_gene: TRBD1
CDR3aa: CASSLDGTGGGYTF
CDR3nt: TGCGCCAGCAGCTTAGACGGGACAGGGGGCGGCTACACCTTC

abundance: -
v_gene: TRBV6-5
j_gene: TRBJ2-3
d_gene: -
CDR3aa: CASSTTDSPPYF
CDR3nt: TGTGCCAGCAGCACCACGGACAGCCCCCCGTATTTT

abundance: -
v_gene: TRBV4-2
j_gene: TRBJ2-1
d_gene: TRBD2
CDR3aa: CASSRDIGTSNEQFF
CDR3nt: TGTGCCAGCAGCCGGGATATAGGGACTAGCAATGAGCAGTTCTTC

abundance: -
v_gene: TRBV2
j_gene: TRBJ1-2
d_gene: TRBD1
CDR3aa: CASKFQGARDGYTF
CDR3nt: TGTGCCAGCAAATTCCAGGGGGCTCGGGATGGCTACACCTTC

abundance: -
v_gene: TRBV19
j_gene: TRBJ2-4
d_gene: TRBD1
CDR3aa: CASSYLTQGVKNIQYF
CDR3nt: TGTGCCAGTAGCTACTTGACCCAGGGGGTCAAAAACATTCAGTACTTC

abundance: -
v_gene: TRBV4-1
j_gene: TRBJ1-6
d_gene: TRBD1
CDR3aa: CASSQIGQGIGSPLHF
CDR3nt: TGCGCCAGCAGCCAAATAGGACAGGGAATTGGATCACCCCTCCACTTT

abundance: -
v_gene: TRBV19
j_gene: TRBJ1-1
d_gene: TRBD1
CDR3aa: CASSSQGAGAFF
CDR3nt: TGTGCCAGTAGTTCACAGGGGGCTGGGGCTTTCTTT

abundance: -
v_gene: TRBV27
j_gene: TRBJ1-1
d_gene: TRBD1
CDR3aa: CASSLLQGAEAFF
CDR3nt: TGTGCCAGCAGTTTATTACAGGGGGCTGAAGCTTTCTTT

abundance: -
v_gene: TRBV7-3
j_gene: TRBJ2-2
d_gene: TRBD2
CDR3aa: CASSFGSGSSGELFF
CDR3nt: TGTGCCAGCAGCTTCGGTAGCGGGAGCTCCGGGGAGCTGTTTTTT

abundance: -
v_gene: TRBV4-3
j_gene: TRBJ2-7
d_gene: -
CDR3aa: CASSLGDGRVYEQYF
CDR3nt: TGCGCCAGCAGCCTAGGGGATGGCAGGGTCTACGAGCAGTACTTC

abundance: -
v_gene: TRBV2
j_gene: TRBJ1-6
d_gene: -
CDR3aa: CASSSPGTQNSPLHF
CDR3nt: TGTGCCAGCAGTTCACCCGGGACACAGAATTCACCCCTCCACTTT

abundance: -
v_gene: TRBV29-1
j_gene: TRBJ2-7
d_gene: TRBD1
CDR3aa: CSGQGRYEQYF
CDR3nt: TGCAGCGGACAGGGAAGGTACGAGCAGTACTTC

abundance: -
v_gene: TRBV7-9
j_gene: TRBJ2-3
d_gene: -
CDR3aa: CASSLHNTQYF
CDR3nt: TGTGCCAGCAGCTTACACAATACGCAGTATTTT

abundance: -
v_gene: TRBV11-2
j_gene: TRBJ2-5
d_gene: -
CDR3aa: CASSLYPGQETQYF
CDR3nt: TGTGCCAGCAGCTTATATCCAGGACAAGAGACCCAGTACTTC

abundance: -
v_gene: TRBV6-1
j_gene: TRBJ2-5
d_gene: -
CDR3aa: CASSGLSGGSGETQYF
CDR3nt: TGTGCCAGCAGTGGGCTTTCTGGAGGGAGCGGGGAGACCCAGTACTTC

abundance: once
v_gene: TRBV4-1
j_gene: TRBJ2-1
d_gene: TRBD1
CDR3aa: CASREQGANEQFF
CDR3nt: TGCGCCAGCAGGGAACAGGGGGCGAATGAGCAGTTCTTC

abundance: -
v_gene: TRBV18
j_gene: TRBJ1-1
d_gene: -
CDR3aa: CASSQGLNTEAFF
CDR3nt: TGTGCCAGCTCCCAGGGGTTGAACACTGAAGCTTTCTTT

abundance: -
v_gene: TRBV5-1
j_gene: TRBJ2-5
d_gene: -
CDR3aa: CASSLYPIGGGQETQYF
CDR3nt: TGCGCCAGCAGCTTGTACCCTATCGGGGGAGGTCAAGAGACCCAGTACTTC

abundance: once
v_gene: TRBV4-3
j_gene: TRBJ1-3
d_gene: -
CDR3aa: CASAAGTLSGNTIYF
CDR3nt: TGCGCCAGCGCGGCAGGGACACTCTCTGGAAACACCATATATTTT

abundance: -
v_gene: TRBV9
j_gene: TRBJ2-3
d_gene: TRBD2
CDR3aa: CASSVSSGRGDTQYF
CDR3nt: TGTGCCAGCAGCGTCTCTAGCGGGAGGGGAGATACGCAGTATTTT

abundance: -
v_gene: TRBV3-1/TRBV3-2
j_gene: TRBJ2-1
d_gene: TRBD1
CDR3aa: CASSQRGTVYNEQFF
CDR3nt: TGTGCCAGCAGCCAGAGAGGGACAGTGTACAATGAGCAGTTCTTC

abundance: -
v_gene: TRBV18
j_gene: TRBJ1-5
d_gene: -
CDR3aa: CASSPGQNSNQPQHF
CDR3nt: TGTGCCAGCTCACCAGGACAGAACAGCAATCAGCCCCAGCATTTT

abundance: -
v_gene: TRBV19
j_gene: TRBJ2-5
d_gene: -
CDR3aa: CASSRGAQETQYF
CDR3nt: TGTGCCAGTAGTCGTGGAGCGCAAGAGACCCAGTACTTC

abundance: -
v_gene: TRBV6-2/TRBV6-3
j_gene: TRBJ2-5
d_gene: -
CDR3aa: CASSSLRDQYF
CDR3nt: TGTGCCAGCAGTTCCCTCCGGGATCAGTACTTC

abundance: -
v_gene: TRBV6-5
j_gene: TRBJ1-6
d_gene: TRBD1
CDR3aa: CASSYSRTGVSPLHF
CDR3nt: TGTGCCAGCAGTTACTCCCGGACAGGGGTTTCACCCCTCCACTTT

abundance: -
v_gene: TRBV3-1/TRBV3-2
j_gene: TRBJ1-1
d_gene: -
CDR3aa: CASSQGQNTEAFF
CDR3nt: TGTGCCAGCAGCCAAGGGCAGAACACTGAAGCTTTCTTT

abundance: once
v_gene: TRBV5-6
j_gene: TRBJ2-7
d_gene: TRBD1
CDR3aa: CASSSPSSQGAGSYEQYF
CDR3nt: TGTGCCAGCAGCTCCCCTTCATCTCAGGGGGCCGGGTCCTACGAGCAGTACTTC

abundance: few
v_gene: TRBV20-1
j_gene: TRBJ1-1
d_gene: -
CDR3aa: CSARGGTEAFF
CDR3nt: TGCAGTGCTAGAGGAGGCACTGAAGCTTTCTTT

abundance: once
v_gene: TRBV11-2
j_gene: TRBJ2-1
d_gene: TRBD1
CDR3aa: CASSAAGTAYNEQFF
CDR3nt: TGTGCCAGCAGCGCCGCCGGGACAGCCTACAATGAGCAGTTCTTC

abundance: -
v_gene: TRBV28
j_gene: TRBJ2-7
d_gene: TRBD1
CDR3aa: CASRDRDSPNYEQYF
CDR3nt: TGTGCCAGCAGAGACCGGGACAGCCCGAACTACGAGCAGTACTTC

abundance: -
v_gene: TRBV27
j_gene: TRBJ2-6
d_gene: -
CDR3aa: CASSTVSSGANVLTF
CDR3nt: TGTGCCAGCTCTACGGTGAGCTCTGGGGCCAACGTCCTGACTTTC

abundance: -
v_gene: TRBV19
j_gene: TRBJ1-6
d_gene: TRBD1
CDR3aa: CASSTLRTGVYSPLHF
CDR3nt: TGTGCCAGTAGTACCCTTAGGACAGGGGTGTACTCACCCCTCCACTTT

abundance: -
v_gene: TRBV5-6
j_gene: TRBJ1-1
d_gene: -
CDR3aa: CASSLEVSTEAFF
CDR3nt: TGTGCCAGCAGCTTGGAAGTTAGCACTGAAGCTTTCTTT

abundance: -
v_gene: TRBV11-2
j_gene: TRBJ2-7
d_gene: -
CDR3aa: CASSFYGSGGEQYF
CDR3nt: TGTGCCAGCAGCTTTTACGGGAGTGGGGGAGAGCAGTACTTC

abundance: -
v_gene: TRBV30
j_gene: TRBJ2-2
d_gene: -
CDR3aa: CAWGRLRDTGELFF
CDR3nt: TGTGCCTGGGGTAGATTACGGGACACCGGGGAGCTGTTTTTT

abundance: -
v_gene: TRBV6-5
j_gene: TRBJ2-1
d_gene: -
CDR3aa: CASSYFQGKEQFF
CDR3nt: TGTGCCAGCAGTTACTTTCAGGGTAAGGAGCAGTTCTTC

abundance: -
v_gene: TRBV5-1
j_gene: TRBJ1-1
d_gene: -
CDR3aa: CASSPGVNTEAFF
CDR3nt: TGCGCCAGCAGCCCCGGAGTGAACACTGAAGCTTTCTTT

abundance: -
v_gene: TRBV4-3
j_gene: TRBJ1-1
d_gene: -
CDR3aa: CASSQEGPWAAGGGTEAFF
CDR3nt: TGCGCCAGCAGCCAAGAGGGTCCATGGGCGGCCGGGGGGGGCACTGAAGCTTTCTTT